The source of this T cell receptor (beta chain) is a study of blood T cell repertoires in COVID-19. Across the whole study: PBMCs, B-cell-depleted T cells, or T cells provided the cDNA or gDNA that made up the material.

In its sample, this clone was seen once. Source study methods: The authors estimated nucleated cell counts from reference gene primer amplification. Libraries were prepared by immunoSEQ multiplex PCR; TCRdb keeps only in-frame clonotypes and omits some of them. Clone size and the V and J calls come from that table; the DNA yielded D and trimming. This repertoire shows roughly 100,000 clones, 84% found once; its top ten account for over 10%. The sequence came from a human donor in a cohort sampled during active or convalescent COVID-19. Source material: peripheral blood.

CDR3 residues: CASSSLIEQYF. CDR3 sequence (DNA): TGTGCCAGCAGTAGCCTCATCGAGCAGTACTTC. The chain carries TRBV11-3 and TRBJ2-7, with unresolved D. Deletions cut 6 bases from V and 6 bases from J, with 9 bases between. The CDR3 sequence is 11 residues long. Looked up from germline, CDR1 is SGHNT and CDR2 is YENEEA.